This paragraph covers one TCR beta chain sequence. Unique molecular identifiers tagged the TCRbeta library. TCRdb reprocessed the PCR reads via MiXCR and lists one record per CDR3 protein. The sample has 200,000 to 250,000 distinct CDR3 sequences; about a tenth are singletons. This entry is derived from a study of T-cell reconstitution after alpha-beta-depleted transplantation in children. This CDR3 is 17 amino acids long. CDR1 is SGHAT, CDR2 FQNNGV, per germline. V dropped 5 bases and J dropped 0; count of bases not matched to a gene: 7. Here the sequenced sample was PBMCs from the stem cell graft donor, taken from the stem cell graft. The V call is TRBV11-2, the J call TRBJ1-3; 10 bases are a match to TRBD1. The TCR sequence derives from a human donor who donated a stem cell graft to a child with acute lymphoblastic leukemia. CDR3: CASSPRDRGTSGNTIYF. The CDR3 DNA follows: TGTGCCAGCAGCCCCCGGGACAGGGGCACCTCTGGAAACACCATATATTTT.